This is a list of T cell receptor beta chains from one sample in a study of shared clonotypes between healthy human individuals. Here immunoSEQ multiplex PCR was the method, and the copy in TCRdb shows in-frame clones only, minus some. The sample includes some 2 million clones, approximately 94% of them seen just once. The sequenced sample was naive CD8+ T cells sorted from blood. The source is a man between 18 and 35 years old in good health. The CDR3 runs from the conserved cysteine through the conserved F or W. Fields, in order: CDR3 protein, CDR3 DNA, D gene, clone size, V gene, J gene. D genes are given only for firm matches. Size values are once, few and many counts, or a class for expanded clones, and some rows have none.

CDR3 protein: CASSLFGGSEQYF
CDR3 DNA: TGTGCCAGCAGCTTGTTCGGGGGTAGCGAGCAGTACTTC
D gene: NA
clone size: NA
V gene: TRBV5-6
J gene: TRBJ2-7

CDR3 protein: CASSLAQGQDYEQYF
CDR3 DNA: TGTGCCAGCAGCTTAGCCCAAGGACAGGACTACGAGCAGTACTTC
D gene: TRBD1
clone size: NA
V gene: TRBV7-9
J gene: TRBJ2-7

CDR3 protein: CASSRGLAAYNEQFF
CDR3 DNA: TGTGCCAGCAGCCGGGGACTAGCAGCTTACAATGAGCAGTTCTTC
D gene: TRBD2
clone size: NA
V gene: TRBV11-2
J gene: TRBJ2-1

CDR3 protein: CASSLATARSYSYNEQFF
CDR3 DNA: TGTGCCAGCAGCTTAGCCACAGCAAGATCCTACTCCTACAATGAGCAGTTCTTC
D gene: NA
clone size: NA
V gene: TRBV7-8
J gene: TRBJ2-1

CDR3 protein: CASSLLGSANYGYTF
CDR3 DNA: TGTGCCAGCAGCTTATTAGGGTCAGCTAACTATGGCTACACCTTC
D gene: NA
clone size: NA
V gene: TRBV11-2
J gene: TRBJ1-2

CDR3 protein: CASSIVAGGYEQYF
CDR3 DNA: TGTGCCAGTAGTATAGTGGCAGGGGGCTACGAGCAGTACTTC
D gene: TRBD1
clone size: once
V gene: TRBV19
J gene: TRBJ2-7

CDR3 protein: CASSRDRNEKLFF
CDR3 DNA: TGTGCCAGCAGCCGGGACCGAAATGAAAAACTGTTTTTT
D gene: NA
clone size: NA
V gene: TRBV7-6
J gene: TRBJ1-4

CDR3 protein: CAWSHGRAGGKETQYF
CDR3 DNA: TGTGCCTGGAGTCATGGACGAGCGGGAGGCAAAGAGACCCAGTACTTC
D gene: TRBD2
clone size: NA
V gene: TRBV30
J gene: TRBJ2-5

CDR3 protein: CASSWGRVGYGYTF
CDR3 DNA: TGTGCCAGCAGTTGGGGTAGGGTGGGCTATGGCTACACCTTC
D gene: NA
clone size: NA
V gene: TRBV27
J gene: TRBJ1-2

CDR3 protein: CASRTGTRSSYNSPLHF
CDR3 DNA: TGTGCCAGTAGGACCGGGACTAGGAGCTCCTATAATTCACCCCTCCACTTT
D gene: NA
clone size: NA
V gene: TRBV19
J gene: TRBJ1-6

CDR3 protein: CASSYGTSGSYNEQFF
CDR3 DNA: TGTGCCAGCAGTTACGGGACTAGCGGGAGTTACAATGAGCAGTTCTTC
D gene: TRBD2
clone size: once
V gene: TRBV6-5
J gene: TRBJ2-1

CDR3 protein: CASSLILAGGYYEQYF
CDR3 DNA: TGTGCCAGCAGCTTAATACTAGCGGGGGGGTACTACGAGCAGTACTTC
D gene: TRBD2
clone size: NA
V gene: TRBV11-2
J gene: TRBJ2-7

CDR3 protein: CASSYLGALGDGYTF
CDR3 DNA: TGTGCCAGCAGTTACCTGGGGGCTCTTGGGGATGGCTACACCTTC
D gene: NA
clone size: once
V gene: TRBV6-5
J gene: TRBJ1-2

CDR3 protein: CASSLGPLSVGGELFF
CDR3 DNA: TGTGCCAGCAGCTTAGGACCCTTAAGCGTCGGCGGGGAGCTGTTTTTT
D gene: NA
clone size: NA
V gene: TRBV7-9
J gene: TRBJ2-2

CDR3 protein: CASSLRDRPNTEAFF
CDR3 DNA: TGTGCCAGCAGCTTACGGGACAGGCCGAACACTGAAGCTTTCTTT
D gene: TRBD1
clone size: NA
V gene: TRBV5-6
J gene: TRBJ1-1

CDR3 protein: CASSLSATQYF
CDR3 DNA: TGTGCCAGCAGCTTAAGCGCTACGCAGTATTTT
D gene: NA
clone size: once
V gene: TRBV7-8
J gene: TRBJ2-3

CDR3 protein: CASSGTGTHNEQFF
CDR3 DNA: TGCGCCAGCAGCGGGACCGGGACCCACAATGAGCAGTTCTTC
D gene: NA
clone size: NA
V gene: TRBV5-1
J gene: TRBJ2-1

CDR3 protein: CASSLGLTPSYEQYF
CDR3 DNA: TGTGCCAGCAGCTTAGGATTAACCCCCTCCTACGAGCAGTACTTC
D gene: NA
clone size: NA
V gene: TRBV7-2
J gene: TRBJ2-7

CDR3 protein: CASSWGGSGLSGYTF
CDR3 DNA: TGTGCCAGCAGTTGGGGCGGATCGGGGTTAAGTGGCTACACCTTC
D gene: NA
clone size: NA
V gene: TRBV7-9
J gene: TRBJ1-2

CDR3 protein: CASSPSGVSYEQYF
CDR3 DNA: TGTGCCAGCAGCCCCTCTGGGGTCTCCTACGAGCAGTACTTC
D gene: NA
clone size: NA
V gene: TRBV9
J gene: TRBJ2-7

CDR3 protein: CASSLDPNPYGYTF
CDR3 DNA: TGTGCCAGCAGCTTAGATCCGAACCCCTATGGCTACACCTTC
D gene: NA
clone size: NA
V gene: TRBV11-2
J gene: TRBJ1-2

CDR3 protein: CASSWGGGTDTQYF
CDR3 DNA: TGTGCCAGCAGTTGGGGGGGAGGCACAGATACGCAGTATTTT
D gene: TRBD2
clone size: NA
V gene: TRBV25-1
J gene: TRBJ2-3

CDR3 protein: CAWSPGGFEAFF
CDR3 DNA: TGTGCCTGGAGCCCCGGGGGCTTCGAGGCTTTCTTT
D gene: NA
clone size: NA
V gene: TRBV30
J gene: TRBJ1-1

CDR3 protein: CASSRDREDTGELFF
CDR3 DNA: TGTGCCAGTAGTAGGGACAGAGAGGACACCGGGGAGCTGTTTTTT
D gene: TRBD1
clone size: NA
V gene: TRBV19
J gene: TRBJ2-2

CDR3 protein: CASSLGTSTEAFF
CDR3 DNA: TGTGCCAGCAGCTTAGGGACAAGTACTGAAGCTTTCTTT
D gene: NA
clone size: NA
V gene: TRBV7-9
J gene: TRBJ1-1

CDR3 protein: CSVVYNEQFF
CDR3 DNA: TGCAGCGTGGTGTACAATGAGCAGTTCTTC
D gene: NA
clone size: NA
V gene: TRBV29-1
J gene: TRBJ2-1

CDR3 protein: CASRDDRYTSYEQYF
CDR3 DNA: TGCGCCAGCAGGGACGACAGGTACACCTCCTACGAGCAGTACTTC
D gene: NA
clone size: NA
V gene: TRBV10-2
J gene: TRBJ2-7

CDR3 protein: CASSRTGKGTDTQYF
CDR3 DNA: TGTGCCAGCAGTCGGACAGGGAAAGGTACAGATACGCAGTATTTT
D gene: TRBD1
clone size: NA
V gene: TRBV2
J gene: TRBJ2-3

CDR3 protein: CAWSVQGNSPLHF
CDR3 DNA: TGTGCCTGGAGTGTACAGGGAAATTCACCCCTCCACTTT
D gene: NA
clone size: NA
V gene: TRBV30
J gene: TRBJ1-6

CDR3 protein: CAWSVDSQETQYF
CDR3 DNA: TGTGCCTGGAGTGTCGACAGCCAAGAGACCCAGTACTTC
D gene: NA
clone size: once
V gene: TRBV30
J gene: TRBJ2-5

CDR3 protein: CASEADNNEQFF
CDR3 DNA: TGTGCCAGCGAGGCAGATAACAATGAGCAGTTCTTC
D gene: NA
clone size: NA
V gene: TRBV6-1
J gene: TRBJ2-1

CDR3 protein: CASSQEPGSPNTLHF
CDR3 DNA: TGCGCCAGCAGCCAAGAACCGGGGTCTCCCAACACCCTCCACTTT
D gene: NA
clone size: few
V gene: TRBV4-1
J gene: TRBJ1-6

CDR3 protein: CSVESPDLAANYNEQFF
CDR3 DNA: TGCAGCGTTGAGTCTCCGGACTTAGCGGCAAACTACAATGAGCAGTTCTTC
D gene: NA
clone size: once
V gene: TRBV29-1
J gene: TRBJ2-1

CDR3 protein: CASRPTGGSGELFF
CDR3 DNA: TGTGCCAGCCGCCCGACAGGGGGGTCGGGAGAACTGTTTTTT
D gene: TRBD1
clone size: NA
V gene: TRBV9
J gene: TRBJ1-4

CDR3 protein: CSVVPSGRPYNEQFF
CDR3 DNA: TGCAGCGTTGTTCCTAGCGGTAGACCCTACAATGAGCAGTTCTTC
D gene: TRBD2
clone size: NA
V gene: TRBV29-1
J gene: TRBJ2-1

CDR3 protein: CASSFIGTGGGNQPQHF
CDR3 DNA: TGTGCCAGCAGTTTTATCGGGACAGGGGGGGGCAATCAGCCCCAGCATTTT
D gene: TRBD1
clone size: NA
V gene: TRBV27
J gene: TRBJ1-5

CDR3 protein: CASSPDIWDRDTEAFF
CDR3 DNA: TGTGCCAGTAGTCCTGATATATGGGACAGGGACACTGAAGCTTTCTTT
D gene: TRBD1
clone size: NA
V gene: TRBV19
J gene: TRBJ1-1

CDR3 protein: CASSPNTGPLDGYTF
CDR3 DNA: TGTGCCAGCAGCCCGAATACAGGGCCCCTCGATGGCTACACCTTC
D gene: NA
clone size: NA
V gene: TRBV9
J gene: TRBJ1-2

CDR3 protein: CASSLTGWETQYF
CDR3 DNA: TGTGCCAGCAGCTTGACAGGGTGGGAGACCCAGTACTTC
D gene: TRBD1
clone size: NA
V gene: TRBV13
J gene: TRBJ2-5

CDR3 protein: CAIGWDHEQYF
CDR3 DNA: TGTGCCATCGGTTGGGACCACGAGCAGTACTTC
D gene: NA
clone size: NA
V gene: TRBV10-3
J gene: TRBJ2-7

CDR3 protein: CASSLGKGEQFF
CDR3 DNA: TGTGCCAGCAGCTTAGGTAAAGGGGAGCAGTTCTTC
D gene: NA
clone size: once
V gene: TRBV11-3
J gene: TRBJ2-1

CDR3 protein: CASSGGTGPTSYEQYF
CDR3 DNA: TGTGCCAGCAGCGGGGGGACAGGGCCCACCTCCTACGAGCAGTACTTC
D gene: TRBD1
clone size: NA
V gene: TRBV7-6
J gene: TRBJ2-7

CDR3 protein: CASSSGRNTGELFF
CDR3 DNA: TGTGCCAGCAGTTCGGGACGGAACACCGGGGAGCTGTTTTTT
D gene: NA
clone size: NA
V gene: TRBV6-5
J gene: TRBJ2-2

CDR3 protein: CASSLGQVLSTDTQYF
CDR3 DNA: TGTGCCAGCAGCTTAGGACAGGTTCTTTCCACAGATACGCAGTATTTT
D gene: NA
clone size: NA
V gene: TRBV7-6
J gene: TRBJ2-3